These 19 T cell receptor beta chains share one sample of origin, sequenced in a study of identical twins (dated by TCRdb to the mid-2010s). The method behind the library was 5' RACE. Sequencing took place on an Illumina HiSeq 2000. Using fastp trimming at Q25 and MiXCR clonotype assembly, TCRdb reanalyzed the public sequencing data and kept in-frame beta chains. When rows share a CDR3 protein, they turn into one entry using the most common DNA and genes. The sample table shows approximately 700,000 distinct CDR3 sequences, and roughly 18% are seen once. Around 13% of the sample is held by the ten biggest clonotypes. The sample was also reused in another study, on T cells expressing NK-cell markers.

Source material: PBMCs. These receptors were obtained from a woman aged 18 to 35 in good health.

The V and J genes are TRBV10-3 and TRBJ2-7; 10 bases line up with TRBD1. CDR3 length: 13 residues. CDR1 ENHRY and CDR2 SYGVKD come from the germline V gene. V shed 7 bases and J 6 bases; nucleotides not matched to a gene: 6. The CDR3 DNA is TGTGCCATCACGGACAGGGGGAATAGCGAGCAGTACTTC. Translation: CAITDRGNSEQYF.

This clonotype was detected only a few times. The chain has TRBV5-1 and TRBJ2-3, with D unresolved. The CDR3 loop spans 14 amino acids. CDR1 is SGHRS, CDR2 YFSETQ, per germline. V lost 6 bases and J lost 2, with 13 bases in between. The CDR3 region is CASTSGYPTDTQYF. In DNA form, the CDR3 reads TGCGCCAGCACCTCGGGCTATCCCACAGATACGCAGTATTTT.

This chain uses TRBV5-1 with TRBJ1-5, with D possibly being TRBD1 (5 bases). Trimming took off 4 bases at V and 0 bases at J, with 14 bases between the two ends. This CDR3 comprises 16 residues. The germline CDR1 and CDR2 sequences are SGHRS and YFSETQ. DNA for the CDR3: TGCGCCAGCAGCGAAGGGACGGGTTATAGCAATCAGCCCCAGCATTTT. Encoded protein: CASSEGTGYSNQPQHF.

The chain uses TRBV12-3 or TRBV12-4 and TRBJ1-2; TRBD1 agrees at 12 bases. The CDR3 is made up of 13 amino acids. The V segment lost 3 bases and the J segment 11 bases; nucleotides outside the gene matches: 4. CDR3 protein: CASSFPGQGAYTF. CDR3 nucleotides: TGTGCCAGCAGTTTTCCGGGACAGGGGGCGTACACCTTC.

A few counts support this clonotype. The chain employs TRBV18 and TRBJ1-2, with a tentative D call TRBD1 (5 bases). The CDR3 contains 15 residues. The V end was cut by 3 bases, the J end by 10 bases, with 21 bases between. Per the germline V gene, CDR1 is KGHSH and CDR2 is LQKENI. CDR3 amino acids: CASSPGQGGLRHYTF. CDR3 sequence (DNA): TGTGCCAGCTCACCGGGGCAGGGCGGACTCCGCCACTACACCTTC.

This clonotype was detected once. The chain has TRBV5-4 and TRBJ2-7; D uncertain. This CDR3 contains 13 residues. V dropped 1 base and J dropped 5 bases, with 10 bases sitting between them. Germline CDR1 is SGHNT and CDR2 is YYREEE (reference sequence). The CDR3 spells CASSLPSTNEQYF. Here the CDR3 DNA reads TGTGCCAGCAGCTTGCCGAGCACCAACGAGCAGTACTTC.

CDR3 amino acids: CASSPEQGPNTEAFF. DNA of the CDR3: TGTGCCAGCAGCCCCGAGCAGGGGCCGAACACTGAAGCTTTCTTT. The rearrangement links TRBV7-9 to TRBJ1-1, with TRBD1 as a possible D gene (6 bases). CDR3 length: 15 residues. The germline V gene has CDR1 SEHNR and CDR2 FQNEAQ (reference sequence). V lost 5 bases to trimming and J lost 1 base, with 14 bases between them.

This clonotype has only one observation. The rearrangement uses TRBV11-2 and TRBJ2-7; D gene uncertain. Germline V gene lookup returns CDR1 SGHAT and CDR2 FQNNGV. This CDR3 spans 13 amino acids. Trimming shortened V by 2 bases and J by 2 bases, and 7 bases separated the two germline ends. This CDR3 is CASSLSAPYEQYF. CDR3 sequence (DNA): TGTGCCAGCAGCTTATCTGCCCCCTACGAGCAGTACTTC.

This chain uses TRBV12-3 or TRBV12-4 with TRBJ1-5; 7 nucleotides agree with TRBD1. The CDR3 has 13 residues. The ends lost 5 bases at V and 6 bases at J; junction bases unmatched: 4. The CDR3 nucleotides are TGTGCCAGCAGTATACAGGGGTCTCAGCCCCAGCATTTT. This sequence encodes CASSIQGSQPQHF.

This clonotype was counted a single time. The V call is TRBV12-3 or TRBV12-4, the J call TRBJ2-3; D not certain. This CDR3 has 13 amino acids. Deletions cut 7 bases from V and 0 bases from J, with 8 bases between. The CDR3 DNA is TGTGCCAGCACCGAGTCCAGCACAGATACGCAGTATTTT. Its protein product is CASTESSTDTQYF.

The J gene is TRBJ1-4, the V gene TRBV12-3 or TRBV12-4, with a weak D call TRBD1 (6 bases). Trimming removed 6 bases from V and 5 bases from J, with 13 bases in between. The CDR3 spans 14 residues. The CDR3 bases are TGTGCCAGCAGGATGACAGGTTCGAATGAAAAACTGTTTTTT. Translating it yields CASRMTGSNEKLFF.

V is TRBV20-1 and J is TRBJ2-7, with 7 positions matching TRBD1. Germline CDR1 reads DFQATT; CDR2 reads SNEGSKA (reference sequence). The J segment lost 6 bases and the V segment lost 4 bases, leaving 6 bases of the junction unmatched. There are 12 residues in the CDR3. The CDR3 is CSAKTGVGEQYF. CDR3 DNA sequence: TGCAGTGCTAAAACAGGGGTGGGCGAGCAGTACTTC.

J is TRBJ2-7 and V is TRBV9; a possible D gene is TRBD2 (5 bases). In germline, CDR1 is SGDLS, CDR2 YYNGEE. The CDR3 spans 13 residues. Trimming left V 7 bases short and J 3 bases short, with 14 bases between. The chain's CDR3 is CASSGVGFYEQYF. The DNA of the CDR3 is TGTGCCAGCTCCGGGGTGGGGTTCTACGAGCAGTACTTC.

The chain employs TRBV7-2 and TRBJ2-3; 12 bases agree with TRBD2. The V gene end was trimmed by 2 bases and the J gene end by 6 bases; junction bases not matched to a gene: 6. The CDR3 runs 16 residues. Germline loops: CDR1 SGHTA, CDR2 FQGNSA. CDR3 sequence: CASSLRRLAGVDTQYF. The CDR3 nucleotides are TGTGCCAGCAGCTTACGGCGACTAGCGGGAGTGGATACGCAGTATTTT.

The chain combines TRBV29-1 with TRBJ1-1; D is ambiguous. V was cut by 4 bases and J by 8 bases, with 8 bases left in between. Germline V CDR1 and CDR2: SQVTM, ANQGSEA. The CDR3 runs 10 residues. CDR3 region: CSVGALEAFF. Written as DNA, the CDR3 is TGCAGCGTTGGGGCTTTGGAAGCTTTCTTT. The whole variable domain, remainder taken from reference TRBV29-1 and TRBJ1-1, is SAVISQKPSRDICQRGTSLTIQCQVDSQVTMMFWYRQQPGQSLTLIATANQGSEATYESGFVIDKFPISRPNLTFSTLTVSNMSPEDSSIYLCSVGALEAFFGQGTRLTVV.

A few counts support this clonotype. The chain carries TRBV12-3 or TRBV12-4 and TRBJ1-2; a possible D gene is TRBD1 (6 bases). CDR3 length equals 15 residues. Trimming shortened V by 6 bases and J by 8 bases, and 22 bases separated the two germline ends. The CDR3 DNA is TGTGCCAGCAGCCCCCAGGGGTCGGGGGCGGGAGGCTACACCTTC. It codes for CASSPQGSGAGGYTF.

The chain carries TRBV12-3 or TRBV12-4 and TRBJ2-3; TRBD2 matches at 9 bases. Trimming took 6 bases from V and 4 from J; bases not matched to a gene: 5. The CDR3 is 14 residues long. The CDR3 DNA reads TGTGCCAGCAGGGCGGGGGGGTTAGCAGATACGCAGTATTTT. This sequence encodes CASRAGGLADTQYF.

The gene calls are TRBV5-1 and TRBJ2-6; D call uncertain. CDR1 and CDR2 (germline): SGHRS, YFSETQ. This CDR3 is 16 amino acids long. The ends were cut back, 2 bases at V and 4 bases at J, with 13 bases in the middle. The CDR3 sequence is CASSFSGTRGANVLTF. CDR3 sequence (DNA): TGCGCCAGCAGCTTCTCCGGAACCCGGGGGGCCAACGTCCTGACTTTC.

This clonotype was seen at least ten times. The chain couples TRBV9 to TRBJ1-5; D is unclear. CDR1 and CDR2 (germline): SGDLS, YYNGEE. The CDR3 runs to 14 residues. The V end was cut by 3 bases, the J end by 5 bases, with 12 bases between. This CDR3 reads CASSGGNGDQPQHF. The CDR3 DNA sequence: TGTGCCAGCAGCGGAGGGAACGGGGATCAGCCCCAGCATTTT.